These 32 T cell receptor beta chains originate from one sample sequenced in a study of metastatic and nonmetastatic thyroid tumors. No patient received treatment before thyroid surgery. TCRdb re-clonotyped the PCR reads via MiXCR. The sample consists of approximately 12,000 clones, about 32% of them appearing once. Sequenced input: tumor tissue. These receptors were collected from a male donor with papillary thyroid cancer or a benign thyroid nodule (not recorded which). Some clones in this sample may be carry-over from other donors' samples.

Ten or more counts support this clone. V gene TRBV9 combines with J gene TRBJ2-5; 11 nucleotides agree with TRBD2. The CDR3 extends over 15 amino acids. With 0 bases clipped from V and 5 bases from J, the junction kept 3 bases outside the gene matches. Germline CDR1 and CDR2: SGDLS and YYNGEE. The CDR3 DNA reads TGTGCCAGCAGCGTAGAGCTAGCGGGAGGTGAGACCCAGTACTTC. Protein sequence: CASSVELAGGETQYF.

This clone was counted ten times or more. Other DNA sequences in this sample translate to the same CDR3. The chain links TRBV5-6 to TRBJ2-7; TRBD2 is a possible D gene (6 bases). CDR3 length: 13 amino acids. The ends were cut back, 0 bases at V and 4 bases at J, with 8 bases in the middle. The V gene's germline CDR1 is SGHDT and CDR2 YYEEEE. CDR3: CASSLVGGYEQYF. The DNA for the CDR3 is TGTGCCAGCAGCTTGGTTGGGGGGTACGAGCAGTACTTC.

About this clone itself: The sample has other DNA sequences that encode this CDR3 too. The chain recombines TRBV7-2 with TRBJ2-7; D uncertain. CDR3 length: 13 amino acids. Trimming took off 5 bases at V and 6 bases at J, with 14 bases between the two ends. CDR1 and CDR2 (germline): SGHTA, FQGNSA. The CDR3 reads CASSTPHGGEQYF. CDR3 bases: TGTGCCAGCAGCACGCCACATGGCGGCGAGCAGTACTTC.

Concerning this clone itself: At one boundary the junction diverges from the germline segment, which might be a read error. The rearrangement uses TRBV20-1 and TRBJ1-5, with D unclear. The CDR3 runs 12 residues. Germline loops: CDR1 DFQATT, CDR2 SNEGSKA (reference sequence). The CDR3 bases are TGCTGTGCCCCCGACCGAAATCAGCCCCTGCATTTT. Translated, it gives CCAPDRNQPLHF.

The rearrangement uses TRBV5-1 and TRBJ2-7; no clear D gene. The CDR3 runs to 11 residues. Germline CDR1 is SGHRS and CDR2 is YFSETQ. V was trimmed by 3 bases and J by 3 bases, leaving 4 bases between them. This CDR3 is CASSSHYEQYF. DNA for the CDR3: TGCGCCAGCAGCTCCCACTACGAGCAGTACTTC.

The CDR3 here is CSAYRGETEAFF. In DNA, the CDR3 is TGCAGTGCTTACAGGGGGGAGACTGAAGCTTTCTTT. The chain uses TRBV20-1 and TRBJ1-1; 8 bases line up with TRBD1. CDR1 DFQATT and CDR2 SNEGSKA come from the germline V gene (reference sequence). The length of the CDR3 is 12 residues. The V segment lost 5 bases and the J segment 5 bases; nucleotides outside the gene matches: 4.

The chain has TRBV18 and TRBJ1-2; D is possibly TRBD1 (5 bases). The V and J ends lost 3 bases and 4 bases respectively, with 12 bases between them. The CDR3 has 14 residues. Germline V gives CDR1 KGHSH, CDR2 LQKENI. CDR3 region: CASSPKGPTYGYTF. CDR3 bases: TGTGCCAGCTCACCGAAGGGACCAACCTATGGCTACACCTTC. Drawing the rest from reference TRBV18 and TRBJ1-2, the complete variable domain is NAGVMQNPRHLVRRRGQEARLRCSPMKGHSHVYWYRQLPEEGLKFMVYLQKENIIDESGMPKERFSAEFPKEGPSILRIQQVVRGDSAAYFCASSPKGPTYGYTFGSGTRLTVV.

This clone was seen a few times. The V gene is TRBV15, the J gene TRBJ2-3; the D call may be TRBD1 or TRBD2 (6 bases each). The CDR3 length is 14 residues. Per the germline V gene, CDR1 is LNHNV and CDR2 is YYDKDF (reference sequence). Between the trimmed V and J ends, which lost 6 bases and 2 bases, there was a span of 12 bases. As DNA, the CDR3 is TGTGCCACCAGGTTCGGGGGCCTCACAGATACGCAGTATTTT. The encoded protein is CATRFGGLTDTQYF.

The chain links TRBV20-1 to TRBJ1-1; D unresolved. Germline-derived CDR1 and CDR2 are DFQATT and SNEGSKA (reference sequence). CDR3 size: 12 residues. V was shortened by 5 bases and J by 5 bases, with 12 bases between the two germline ends. CDR3 in DNA: TGCAGTGCTGATGCTTGTTGGACTGAAGCTTTCTTT. Protein: CSADACWTEAFF.

This chain connects TRBV5-1 to TRBJ2-5, with 9 bases fitting TRBD1. The V segment lost 3 bases and the J segment 11 bases; nucleotides outside the gene matches: 8. The CDR3 runs to 13 residues. Germline assignment: CDR1 SGHRS and CDR2 YFSETQ. CDR3 sequence reads: CASSWDRAATQYF. The CDR3, as DNA: TGCGCCAGCAGCTGGGACAGGGCCGCCACTCAGTACTTC.

The rearrangement uses TRBV4-3 and TRBJ2-1; 7 nucleotides align to TRBD1. The ends lost 4 bases at V and 4 bases at J; junction bases unmatched: 4. This CDR3 comprises 14 residues. Per the germline V gene, CDR1 is LGHNA and CDR2 is YSLEER. CDR3 DNA sequence: TGCGCCAGCAGCCCCGGGACAGAATACAATGAGCAGTTCTTC. Its protein product is CASSPGTEYNEQFF.

This clone was detected ten times or more. The rearrangement uses TRBV4-1 and TRBJ2-1; D unclear. This CDR3 contains 13 residues. V shed 4 bases and J shed 4 bases, with 8 bases lying between them. CDR1 is MGHRA, CDR2 YSYEKL, per germline. CDR3 coding DNA: TGCGCCAGCAGCCTAAGTGATTACAATGAGCAGTTCTTC. It specifies CASSLSDYNEQFF.

The chain couples TRBV20-1 to TRBJ2-3; 10 nucleotides align to TRBD2. Germline lookup yields CDR1 DFQATT and CDR2 SNEGSKA (reference sequence). This CDR3 has 15 amino acids. The CDR3 nucleotides are TGCAGCCTCAAGGGGCTAGCGGGAGTTTTGGATACGCAGTATTTT. Translating gives CSLKGLAGVLDTQYF.

V usage is TRBV4-2 and J usage is TRBJ2-1, with 7 bases fitting TRBD2. J was trimmed by 7 bases and V by 1 base; bases with no gene match: 7. CDR3 length: 15 amino acids. Germline lookup yields CDR1 LGHNA and CDR2 YNFKEQ. CDR3 DNA: TGTGCCAGCAGCCAAGTTTCGGGGGGTGCGAATGAGCAGTTCTTC. This translates into CASSQVSGGANEQFF.

This clone was picked up many times. The V gene is TRBV7-9, the J gene TRBJ2-3, with TRBD2 matching over 13 bases. CDR1 is SEHNR, CDR2 FQNEAQ, per germline (reference sequence). The CDR3 has 15 amino acids. Trimming took 6 bases from V and 4 from J; bases not matched to a gene: 4. CDR3 residues: CASRRLAGGSDTQYF. The CDR3 DNA reads as TGTGCCAGCAGACGACTAGCGGGAGGATCAGATACGCAGTATTTT.

By share, this clone counts as medium-sized. The chain has TRBV20-1 and TRBJ2-2; TRBD2 matches at 9 bases. CDR1 and CDR2 from the germline V gene are DFQATT and SNEGSKA (reference sequence). The CDR3 has 15 amino acids. V gave up 6 bases and J gave up 7 bases; unmatched junction bases: 12. This CDR3 is CSARTSASQNGELFF. CDR3 DNA sequence: TGCAGTGCCAGGACTAGCGCCAGTCAGAACGGGGAGCTGTTTTTT.

This clone is large (0.1 to 1%) in the sample. For the CDR3, the DNA is TGTGCCAGCAGGGACACCTACAATGAGCAGTTCTTC. Its translation is CASRDTYNEQFF. The chain has TRBV6-1 and TRBJ2-1; perhaps TRBD1 as D (5 bases). The germline gives CDR1 MNHNS, CDR2 SASEGT. The CDR3 has 12 amino acids. Between the trimmed V and J ends, which lost 6 bases and 2 bases, there was a span of 5 bases.

The chain employs TRBV18 and TRBJ1-2, with a possible D match to TRBD1 (5 bases). CDR1 is KGHSH, CDR2 LQKENI, per germline. The V and J ends lost 1 base and 6 bases respectively, with 9 bases between them. This CDR3 contains 13 residues. CDR3 region: CASSPRGRDGYTF. In nucleotides, the CDR3 is TGTGCCAGCTCACCACGGGGCAGGGATGGCTACACCTTC.

Judged by abundance, this clone is medium-sized. The J gene is TRBJ2-2, the V gene TRBV6-1, with D possibly being TRBD2 (5 bases). Trimming cost V 2 bases and J 7 bases, with 14 bases left between them. The CDR3 consists of 15 residues. Germline CDR1 and CDR2: MNHNS and SASEGT. CDR3 sequence: CASSESRGLHGELFF. DNA for the CDR3: TGTGCCAGCAGTGAATCAAGAGGGTTGCACGGGGAGCTGTTTTTT.

A few counts support this clone. This rearrangement joins TRBV6-1 to TRBJ2-1, with D tentatively TRBD1 or TRBD2 (5 bases each). Germline V gives CDR1 MNHNS, CDR2 SASEGT. The length of the CDR3 is 16 residues. V was pared by 8 bases and J by 4 bases, with 21 bases between. The CDR3 loop is CASSLGEHIGYNEQFF. CDR3 sequence (DNA): TGTGCCAGCTCCCTGGGGGAACACATTGGGTACAATGAGCAGTTCTTC.

This clone was observed a handful of times. The chain joins TRBV4-3 to TRBJ2-7; D uncertain. The CDR3 consists of 15 residues. CDR1 is LGHNA and CDR2 is YSLEER in the germline V gene. V was cut by 0 bases and J by 3 bases, with 12 bases left in between. The CDR3 reads CASSQEATPDYEQYF. The DNA for the CDR3 is TGCGCCAGCAGCCAAGAGGCGACACCCGACTACGAGCAGTACTTC.

This clone was recorded a few times. The chain recombines TRBV12-3 or TRBV12-4 with TRBJ2-7; TRBD2 matches 16 bases. V lost 7 bases to trimming and J lost 4 bases; unmatched junction nucleotides: 7. CDR3 size: 16 residues. CDR3 loop: CASTRGLAGGLYEQYF. The CDR3 DNA sequence: TGTGCCAGCACCCGGGGACTAGCGGGAGGGCTGTACGAGCAGTACTTC.

Here the CDR3 reads CASSPPSRGGEKLFF. The CDR3 bases are TGTGCCAGCTCACCGCCTTCTCGGGGGGGTGAAAAACTGTTTTTT. This chain connects TRBV18 to TRBJ1-4; tentative D call: TRBD1 (5 bases). CDR1 KGHSH and CDR2 LQKENI come from the germline V gene. The CDR3 loop spans 15 amino acids. Trimming removed 3 bases at V and 7 bases at J, with 15 bases between.

In its sample, this clone was seen many times. The DNA for the CDR3 is TGTGCCAGCAGCGTAGCTGCGGGACCAGCTGCGCAGTATTTT. Translating gives CASSVAAGPAAQYF. The rearrangement uses TRBV9 and TRBJ2-3, with D perhaps TRBD2 (6 bases). From germline, CDR1 is SGDLS and CDR2 YYNGEE. The CDR3 consists of 14 residues. V gave up 0 bases and J gave up 10 bases, with 15 bases separating them.

By sample share, this clone is medium-sized. The chain combines TRBV11-1 with TRBJ2-5, with 13 bases identical to TRBD2. CDR1 is SGHAT and CDR2 is FQDESV in the germline V gene (reference sequence). Trimming at V came to 5 bases and at J to 2 bases, leaving 8 bases not matched to a gene. The CDR3 is 17 residues long. Written as DNA, the CDR3 is TGTGCCAGCAGCCCGACTAGCGGGGGGAGTGAGCAAGAGACCCAGTACTTC. Encoded protein: CASSPTSGGSEQETQYF.

In regard to this clone: Sequence at one end of the junction differs from germline and may be a read error. V and J are TRBV7-6 and TRBJ2-1; 11 nucleotides match TRBD2. Germline lookup yields CDR1 SGHVS and CDR2 FNYEAQ. The CDR3 loop spans 14 amino acids. The CDR3 DNA is TGTGCGAGCAGCTCGGGACTAGCGGCAGGGGGGTTGTTCTTC. Translating gives CASSSGLAAGGLFF.

This clone was counted only a few times. V usage is TRBV30 and J usage is TRBJ2-7, with TRBD2 matching over 12 bases. V shed 1 base and J 0 bases; nucleotides not matched to a gene: 4. Germline CDR1 GTSNPN, CDR2 SVGIG (reference sequence). There are 16 residues in the CDR3. CDR3 amino acids: CAWSGGLAGASYEQYF. The CDR3 DNA is TGTGCCTGGAGTGGGGGACTAGCGGGCGCCTCCTACGAGCAGTACTTC.

This clone is medium-sized in the sample. Here the CDR3 DNA reads TGTGCCAGCAGCCCATCCGGGGCAGCTAATGAAAAACTGTTTTTT. This encodes CASSPSGAANEKLFF. This rearrangement joins TRBV3-1 to TRBJ1-4; maybe TRBD1 (5 bases). V shed 4 bases and J shed 3 bases, with 12 bases lying between them. The germline gives CDR1 LGHDT, CDR2 YNNKEL (reference sequence). The CDR3 contains 15 residues.

J is TRBJ1-2 and V is TRBV5-8; possibly TRBD1 for D (6 bases). With 5 bases removed from V and 1 base from J, the gap between germline ends came to 12 bases. This CDR3 has 14 amino acids. CDR1 is SGHTS, CDR2 YDEGEE, per germline. In nucleotides, the CDR3 is TGTGCCAGCAGTATACAGGGTAATAACTATGGCTACACCTTC. Translated, it gives CASSIQGNNYGYTF.

This clone was recorded at least ten times. J is TRBJ1-4 and V is TRBV6-1; D gene ambiguous. Germline values: CDR1 MNHNS, CDR2 SASEGT. Deletions cut 1 base from V and 5 bases from J, with 11 bases between. CDR3 length equals 15 residues. The CDR3 loop is CASSEGTAANEKLFF. In nucleotides, the CDR3 is TGTGCCAGCAGTGAAGGGACCGCGGCCAATGAAAAACTGTTTTTT.

Sample share makes this clone medium-sized. This rearrangement joins TRBV7-8 to TRBJ2-7; TRBD1 agrees at 7 bases. Germline CDR1 is SGHVS and CDR2 is FQNEAQ. The ends lost 5 bases at V and 5 bases at J; junction bases unmatched: 12. This CDR3 is 15 amino acids long. The CDR3 reads CASSQGVGTNHEQYV. In DNA, the CDR3 is TGTGCCAGCAGCCAGGGGGTTGGAACTAACCACGAGCAGTACGTC.

Regarding this clone: As the CDR3 is not closed by the conserved phenylalanine or tryptophan, this likely results from a read error. The chain joins TRBV5-1 to TRBJ2-1; D possibly uses TRBD1 or TRBD2 (5 bases each). Trimming pared 4 bases from V and 4 bases from J, leaving 12 bases between. The CDR3 runs 14 residues. Germline CDR1 is SGHRS and CDR2 is YFSETQ. The CDR3 DNA reads TGCGCCAGCAGCCCGAACGGGGCTTACAATGAGCAGTTCTTG. The encoded protein is CASSPNGAYNEQFL.